This entry describes one T cell receptor beta chain. The antigen it binds to is not known. The germline gene is not matched at one end of the junction; a read error may be the cause. In the prospective study, participants were about 18 to 90 years old, resided in 25 or so geographic areas of the United States, and were enrolled through a virtual design. In the prospective study, participants were assigned to cohorts based on the clinical history participants reported in a screening survey and a study questionnaire. In the prospective study, mobile phlebotomists collected whole blood, serum and a nasopharyngeal or oropharyngeal swab from each participant. Prospective study participants could optionally give additional blood draws and questionnaires over a roughly two-month period. Before DNA extraction, prospective study blood samples were shipped either frozen or at room temperature. The CDR3 contains 16 residues, cysteine and phenylalanine counted. Here the CDR3 DNA is all that survives: 48 bases in frame from base 1. The CDR1 and CDR2 encoded by the germline V gene are SGHDT and YYEEEE.

This entry belongs to a study of blood T cell repertoires in COVID-19 (dated by TCRdb to 2020 to 2022). Broadly, across the study: The collaborator samples originated in the United States, Italy and Spain and spanned the acute and convalescent phases of COVID-19. The prospective study material was composed of cDNA or gDNA derived from T cells, B-cell-depleted T cells, or PBMCs. The dataset comprised deeply sampled blood TCRbeta repertoires from subjects exposed to, actively infected with, or recovered from COVID-19. The repertoires were made available in a free public database intended to serve as a resource for research on the immune response to SARS-CoV-2. The samples were drawn from two sources: the first 160 participants of the ongoing ImmuneRACE study, and 1,254 subjects contributed by 6 global collaborators. Nearly every sample came with metadata listing a de-identified subject ID, COVID-19 status, age in years and sex. Where HLA class I and class II types were available, the types were taken from metadata supplied by the sample provider, not from assay-based typing.

TCRbeta CDR3 regions were amplified from genomic DNA by means of the immunoSEQ Assay, a bias-controlled multiplex PCR. Per the authors' processing: Nucleated cell counts per sample were estimated from amplification of reference gene primers within the assay. Sequence reads were collapsed and filtered to measure the absolute abundance of every unique TCRbeta CDR3 rearrangement. For each sample, productive Simpson clonality was calculated by taking the square root of Simpson's diversity index across productive rearrangements. TCRdb took this table from immuneACCESS and kept in-frame rearrangements with V and J called. Such tables lack part of the clones; where checked against another copy, unresolved V genes explain under half of the gap, and the rest is unexplained. The DNA was the basis for D and trimming; V, J and clone size are from that table. In all, the sample holds 140,000 to 150,000 clones, and 88% of those were seen once. Of the sample, more than 1% is held by the ten largest clones.

What the research found in general, with its limitations: The amount of clinical and demographic metadata varied by source and participant and was provided uncurated.

Sequencing was performed on PBMCs or T cells enriched from blood (not recorded which). The origin of this receptor is a woman aged 25 to 39 with acute COVID-19. The chain couples TRBV5-6 to TRBJ2-7; 9 bases in the junction line up with TRBD1. The nucleotides read TGTACCAGCAGCTTGGTTGGGACAGGGTTCCCCTACGAGCAGTACTTC. It is translated as CTSSLVGTGFPYEQYF.